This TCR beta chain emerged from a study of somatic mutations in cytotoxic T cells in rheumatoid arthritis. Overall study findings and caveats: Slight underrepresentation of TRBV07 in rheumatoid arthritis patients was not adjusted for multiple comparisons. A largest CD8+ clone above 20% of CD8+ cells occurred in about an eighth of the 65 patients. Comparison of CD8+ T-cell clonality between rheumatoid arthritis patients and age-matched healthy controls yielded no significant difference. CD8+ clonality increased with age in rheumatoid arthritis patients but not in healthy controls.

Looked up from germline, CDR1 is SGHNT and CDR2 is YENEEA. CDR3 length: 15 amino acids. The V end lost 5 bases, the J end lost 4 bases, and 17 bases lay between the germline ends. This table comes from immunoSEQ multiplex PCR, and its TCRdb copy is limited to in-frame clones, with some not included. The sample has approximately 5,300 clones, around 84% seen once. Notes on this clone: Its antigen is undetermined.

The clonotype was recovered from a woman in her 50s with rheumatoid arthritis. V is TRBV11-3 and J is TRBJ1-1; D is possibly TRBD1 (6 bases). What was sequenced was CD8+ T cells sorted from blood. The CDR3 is CASSPGAGFATEAFF. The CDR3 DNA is TGTGCCAGCAGCCCAGGGGCGGGTTTTGCCACTGAAGCTTTCTTT.